The TCR beta chain under discussion was sequenced for a study of shared clonotypes between healthy human individuals. Recent acute infections and vaccinations were absent in the healthy HIV-negative adult donors. Donors, without exception, were Caucasian adults residing in Nashville, Tennessee. In the authors' methods: ImmunoSEQ output lacked quality scores and full-length reads, limiting matched filtering. Method: immunoSEQ multiplex PCR; TCRdb's copy keeps in-frame clones and lacks some. V and J calls and clone size are copied from that table; D and trimming were computed from the DNA. This table has over 2 million clones, roughly 96% appearing once. This CDR3 contains 15 residues. Germline V CDR1 and CDR2: LNHNV, YYDKDF (reference sequence). V dropped 0 bases and J dropped 4 bases, with 9 bases sitting between them. Study-level points and caveats: Naive subsets tended to show greater estimated richness than memory subsets.

In the case of this clone: Its specificity is not known.

The chain links TRBV15 to TRBJ1-4, with D unresolved. Specimen: naive CD4+ T cells sorted from blood. This sample's subset: CD45RA+ positively selected. This receptor was taken from a man aged 18 to 30 in good health. CDR3 amino acids: CATSRERQLNEKLFF. CDR3 bases: TGTGCCACCAGCAGAGAACGGCAGCTTAATGAAAAACTGTTTTTT.